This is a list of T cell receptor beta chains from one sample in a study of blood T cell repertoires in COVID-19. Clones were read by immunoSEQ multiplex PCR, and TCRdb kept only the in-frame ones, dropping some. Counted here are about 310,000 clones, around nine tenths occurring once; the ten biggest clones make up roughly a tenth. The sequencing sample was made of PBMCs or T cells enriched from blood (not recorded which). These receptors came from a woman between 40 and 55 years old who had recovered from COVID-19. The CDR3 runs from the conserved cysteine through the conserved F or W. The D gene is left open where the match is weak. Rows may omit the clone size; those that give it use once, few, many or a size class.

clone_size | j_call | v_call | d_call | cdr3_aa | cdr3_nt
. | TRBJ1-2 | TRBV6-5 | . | CASSTRPGTSGGYTF | TGTGCCAGCAGTACTCGGCCAGGGACATCGGGTGGCTACACCTTC
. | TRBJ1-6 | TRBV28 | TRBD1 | CASKPGTGHNSPLHF | TGTGCCAGCAAACCCGGGACAGGACATAATTCACCCCTCCACTTT
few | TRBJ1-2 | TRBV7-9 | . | CASSLVEGGYTF | TGTGCCAGCAGCTTAGTGGAGGGTGGCTACACCTTC
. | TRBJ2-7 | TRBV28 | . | CASRVTGPPYEQYF | TGTGCCAGCAGAGTGACAGGACCCCCCTACGAGCAGTACTTC
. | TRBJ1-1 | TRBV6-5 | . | CASSDPVGGQAFF | TGTGCCAGCAGCGACCCGGTGGGGGGGCAAGCTTTCTTT
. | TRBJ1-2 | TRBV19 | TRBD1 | CASAGTGNMGGYTF | TGTGCCAGCGCCGGGACAGGAAACATGGGTGGCTACACCTTC
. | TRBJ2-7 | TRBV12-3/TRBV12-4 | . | CASSFEVYEQYF | TGTGCCAGCAGTTTCGAGGTTTACGAGCAGTACTTC
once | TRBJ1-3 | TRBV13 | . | CASSFSGIHSGNTIYF | TGTGCCAGCAGCTTTAGCGGGATTCACTCTGGAAACACCATATATTTT
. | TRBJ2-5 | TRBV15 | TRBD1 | CATSRDRGNEETQYF | TGTGCCACCAGCAGAGACAGGGGGAACGAAGAGACCCAGTACTTC
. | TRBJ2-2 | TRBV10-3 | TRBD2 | CAISEPSGVAGELFF | TGTGCCATCAGTGAACCTAGCGGGGTCGCCGGGGAGCTGTTTTTT
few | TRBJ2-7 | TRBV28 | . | CASSTIYEQYF | TGTGCCAGCTCTACCATTTACGAGCAGTACTTC
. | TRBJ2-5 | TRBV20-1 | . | CSSERQETQYF | TGCTCCTCCGAGCGGCAAGAGACCCAGTACTTC
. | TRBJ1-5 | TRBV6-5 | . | CASRPPGSNQPQHF | TGTGCCAGCAGACCCCCGGGGAGCAATCAGCCCCAGCATTTT
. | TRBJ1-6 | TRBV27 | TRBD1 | CASTGQGISPLHF | TGTGCCAGCACAGGACAGGGAATTTCACCCCTCCACTTT
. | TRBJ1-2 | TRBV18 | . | CASSPLAGNYGYTF | TGTGCCAGCTCACCACTCGCAGGGAACTATGGCTACACCTTC
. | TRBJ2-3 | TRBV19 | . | CASTAPGLTTDTQYF | TGTGCCAGTACCGCCCCCGGACTGACCACAGATACGCAGTATTTT
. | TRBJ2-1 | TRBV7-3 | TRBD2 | CASSSGTSYNEQFF | TGTGCCAGCAGCTCCGGGACTAGTTACAATGAGCAGTTCTTC
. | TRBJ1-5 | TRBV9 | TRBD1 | CASSFTGDNQPQHF | TGTGCCAGCAGCTTTACAGGGGACAATCAGCCCCAGCATTTT